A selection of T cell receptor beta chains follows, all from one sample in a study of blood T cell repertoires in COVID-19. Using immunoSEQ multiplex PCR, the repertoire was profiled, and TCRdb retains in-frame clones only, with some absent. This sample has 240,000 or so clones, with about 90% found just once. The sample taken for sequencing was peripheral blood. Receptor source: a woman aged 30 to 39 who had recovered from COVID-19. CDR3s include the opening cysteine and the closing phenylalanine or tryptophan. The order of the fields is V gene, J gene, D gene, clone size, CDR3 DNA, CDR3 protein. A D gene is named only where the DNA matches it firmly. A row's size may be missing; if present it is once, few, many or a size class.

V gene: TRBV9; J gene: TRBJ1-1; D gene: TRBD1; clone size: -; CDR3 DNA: TGTGCCAGCAGCACCTCAGGGGGCGGCGACACTGAAGCTTTCTTT; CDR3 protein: CASSTSGGGDTEAFF
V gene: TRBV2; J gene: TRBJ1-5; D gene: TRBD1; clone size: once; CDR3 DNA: TGTGCCACCCGACAGGGGGTCGGTCAGCCCCAGCATTTT; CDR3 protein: CATRQGVGQPQHF
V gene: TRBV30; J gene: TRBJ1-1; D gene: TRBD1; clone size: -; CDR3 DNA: TGTGCCTGGGACAGGGAAGGGACTGAAGCTTTCTTT; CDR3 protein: CAWDREGTEAFF
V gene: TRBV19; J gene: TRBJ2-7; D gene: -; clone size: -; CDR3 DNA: TGTGCCAGTAGTATTGCTCTACAGGCTTCCTACGAGCAGTACTTC; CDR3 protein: CASSIALQASYEQYF
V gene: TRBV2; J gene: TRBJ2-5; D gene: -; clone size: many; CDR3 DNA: TGTGCCAGCAGTGGGGGGGTAACGCAGACCCAGTACTTC; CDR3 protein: CASSGGVTQTQYF
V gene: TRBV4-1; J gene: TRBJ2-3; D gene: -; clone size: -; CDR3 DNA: TGCGCCAGCAGCCCTTATGGGCCCACAGATACGCAGTATTTT; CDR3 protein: CASSPYGPTDTQYF
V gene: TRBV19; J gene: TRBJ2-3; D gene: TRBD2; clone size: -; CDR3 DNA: TGTGCCAGTAGTGGAACTAGCGGGGGGGCAGATACGCAGTATTTT; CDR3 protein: CASSGTSGGADTQYF
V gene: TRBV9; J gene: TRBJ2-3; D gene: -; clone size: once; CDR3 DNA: TGTGCCAGCAGCGTAGCGGGCAGGGTGGGTGTAGATACGCAGTATTTT; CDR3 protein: CASSVAGRVGVDTQYF
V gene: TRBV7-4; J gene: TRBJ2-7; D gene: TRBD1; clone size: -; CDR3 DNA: TGTGCCAGCAGCCTAGATACGCCCGGGACAGAGATATACGAGCAGTACTTC; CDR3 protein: CASSLDTPGTEIYEQYF
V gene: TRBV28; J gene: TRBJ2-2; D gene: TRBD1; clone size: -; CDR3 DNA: TGTGCCAGCAGCCCCAACCCGGGACAGGGTTCCGGGGAGCTGTTTTTT; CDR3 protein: CASSPNPGQGSGELFF
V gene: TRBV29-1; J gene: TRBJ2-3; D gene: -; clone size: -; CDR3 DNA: TGCAGCGTTGAAGCGACAGGCCTCCGAGATACGCAGTATTTT; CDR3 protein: CSVEATGLRDTQYF
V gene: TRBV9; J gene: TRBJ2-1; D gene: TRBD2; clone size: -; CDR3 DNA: TGTGCCAGCAGCGTAGGGGCCGGGTCTGGGACTAGCGGGGGGCCCTTATACAATGAGCAGTTCTTC; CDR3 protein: CASSVGAGSGTSGGPLYNEQFF
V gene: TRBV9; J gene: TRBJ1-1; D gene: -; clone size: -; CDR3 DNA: TGTGCCAGCAGCGTCCAACAGCACACTGAAGCTTTCTTT; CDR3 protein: CASSVQQHTEAFF
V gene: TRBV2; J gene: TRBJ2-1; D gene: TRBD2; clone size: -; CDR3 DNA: TGTGCCAGCAGTGAGTCCCCCACTAGCGGGGGGTACAATGAGCAGTTCTTC; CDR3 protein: CASSESPTSGGYNEQFF
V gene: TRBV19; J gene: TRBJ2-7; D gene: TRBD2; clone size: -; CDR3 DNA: TGTGCCAGTCGGACTAGCGGGGCTCCGGGCTTCTACGAGCAGTACTTC; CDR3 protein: CASRTSGAPGFYEQYF
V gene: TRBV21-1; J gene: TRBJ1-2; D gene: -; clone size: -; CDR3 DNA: TGTGCCAGCAGCAACCAACCGGGACAGGGGACTTATCTCGGTGGCTACACCTTC; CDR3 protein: CASSNQPGQGTYLGGYTF
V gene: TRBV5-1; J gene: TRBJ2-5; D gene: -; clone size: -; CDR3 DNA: TGCGCCAGCAGCCAAACTAGCCCGGAGACCCAGTACTTC; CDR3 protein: CASSQTSPETQYF
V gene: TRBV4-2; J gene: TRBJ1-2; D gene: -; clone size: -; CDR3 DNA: TGTGCCAGCAGCCAACCGGGACTCTATGGCTACACCTTC; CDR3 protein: CASSQPGLYGYTF
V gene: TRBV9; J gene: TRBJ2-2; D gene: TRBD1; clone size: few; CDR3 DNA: TGTGCCAGCGGCGGACAGGGGTGGACCGGGGAGCTGTTTTTT; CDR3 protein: CASGGQGWTGELFF
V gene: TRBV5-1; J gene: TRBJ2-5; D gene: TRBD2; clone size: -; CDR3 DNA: TGCGCCAGCAGCCCGGGACTAGCGGGAGAGACCCAGTACTTC; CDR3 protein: CASSPGLAGETQYF
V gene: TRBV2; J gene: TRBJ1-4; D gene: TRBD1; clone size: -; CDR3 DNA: TGTGCCACCAGGGACAGTCCTTCGGTAAAACTGTTTTTT; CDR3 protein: CATRDSPSVKLFF
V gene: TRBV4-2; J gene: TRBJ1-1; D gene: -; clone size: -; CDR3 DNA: TGTGCCAGCAGCCAAGAGGGGAACAGGCTAGGCACTGAAGCTTTCTTT; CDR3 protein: CASSQEGNRLGTEAFF
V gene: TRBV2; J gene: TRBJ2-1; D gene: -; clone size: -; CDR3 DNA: TGTGCCAGCTGGAACGAGGACAATGAGCAGTTCTTC; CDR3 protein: CASWNEDNEQFF
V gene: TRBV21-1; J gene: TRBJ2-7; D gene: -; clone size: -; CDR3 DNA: TGTGCCAGCAGCAAAAGCCCGACAGGGTCTAGTTACGAGCAGTACTTC; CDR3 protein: CASSKSPTGSSYEQYF
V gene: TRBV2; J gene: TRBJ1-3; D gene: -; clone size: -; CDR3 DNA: TGTGCCAGCAGTAAGGACAGTCGGAACACCATATATTTT; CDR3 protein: CASSKDSRNTIYF
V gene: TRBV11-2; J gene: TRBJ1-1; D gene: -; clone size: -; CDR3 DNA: TGTGCCAGCAGCAAAGAGAGGGTGACCACTGAAGCTTTCTTT; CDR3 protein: CASSKERVTTEAFF
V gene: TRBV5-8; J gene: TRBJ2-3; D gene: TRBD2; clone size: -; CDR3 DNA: TGTGCCAGCAGCCAAATACCGGGACTACCAACAGATACGCAGTATTTT; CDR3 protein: CASSQIPGLPTDTQYF
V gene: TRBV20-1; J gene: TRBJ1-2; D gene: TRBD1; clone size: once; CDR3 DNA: TGCAGTGCTCAACAGGGGGACGGCTACACCTTC; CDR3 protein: CSAQQGDGYTF
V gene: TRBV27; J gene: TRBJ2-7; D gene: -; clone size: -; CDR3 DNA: TGTGCCAGCAGTCCAATAACCCTTGGACAGCTAGCCTACGAGCAGTACTTC; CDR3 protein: CASSPITLGQLAYEQYF
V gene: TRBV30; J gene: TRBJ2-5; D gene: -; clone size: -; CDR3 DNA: TGTGCCTGGAGCCCCGGAGTGGGGCGGCAAGAGACCCAGTACTTC; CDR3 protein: CAWSPGVGRQETQYF
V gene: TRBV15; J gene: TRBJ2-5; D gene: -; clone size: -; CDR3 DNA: TGTGCCACCAGCAGAGATATAGGGGTCCTAAAGTGGGAGACCCAGTACTTC; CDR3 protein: CATSRDIGVLKWETQYF
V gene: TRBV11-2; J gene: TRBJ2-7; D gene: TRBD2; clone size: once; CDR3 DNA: TGTGCCAGCAGGGCAAGCGGGGGCCTCAGCTCCTACGAGCAGTACTTC; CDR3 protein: CASRASGGLSSYEQYF
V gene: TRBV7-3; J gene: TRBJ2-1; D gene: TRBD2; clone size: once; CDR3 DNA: TGTGCCAGCAGCCCGAGGACTAGCGGGGGGGGTGAGCAGTTCTTC; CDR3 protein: CASSPRTSGGGEQFF
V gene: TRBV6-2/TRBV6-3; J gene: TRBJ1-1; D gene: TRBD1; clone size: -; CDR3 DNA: TGTGCCAGCAGTTCACAGGGGACTGAAGCTTTCTTT; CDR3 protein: CASSSQGTEAFF
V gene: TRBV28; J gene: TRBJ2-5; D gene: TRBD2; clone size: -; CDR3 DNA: TGTGCCAGCAGTTTATGGGTAGCGGGGGGGAAAGAGACCCAGTACTTC; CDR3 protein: CASSLWVAGGKETQYF
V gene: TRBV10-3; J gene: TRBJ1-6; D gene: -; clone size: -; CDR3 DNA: TGTGCCATCAGTGAGTCAAGGGGTTCCTATAATTCACCCCTCCACTTT; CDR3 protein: CAISESRGSYNSPLHF
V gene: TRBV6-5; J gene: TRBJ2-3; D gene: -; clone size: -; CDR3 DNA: TGTGCCAGCACCCTAGGGGGGGGAGTCACAGATACGCAGTATTTT; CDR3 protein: CASTLGGGVTDTQYF
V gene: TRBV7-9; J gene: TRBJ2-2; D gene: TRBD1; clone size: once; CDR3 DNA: TGTGCCAGCAAGGGACAGGGGGCGAACAGACTTACCGGGGAGCTGTTTTTT; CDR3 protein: CASKGQGANRLTGELFF
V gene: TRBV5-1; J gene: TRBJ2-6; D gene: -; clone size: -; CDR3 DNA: TGCGCCAGCAGCTTGTCAGGGGTTAACTCTGGGGCCAACGTCCTGACTTTC; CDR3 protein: CASSLSGVNSGANVLTF
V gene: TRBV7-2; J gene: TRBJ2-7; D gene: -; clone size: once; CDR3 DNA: TGTGCCAGCAGCTTAGACTACTACGAGCAGTACTTC; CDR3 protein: CASSLDYYEQYF
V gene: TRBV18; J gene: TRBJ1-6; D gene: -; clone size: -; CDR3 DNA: TGTGCCAGCTCACCAGGGAGAGCTTATAATTCACCCCTCCACTTT; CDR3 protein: CASSPGRAYNSPLHF
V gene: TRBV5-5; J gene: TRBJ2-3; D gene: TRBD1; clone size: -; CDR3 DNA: TGTGCCAGCAGCGCAAGACAGGGGGTTAGCACAGATACGCAGTATTTT; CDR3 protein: CASSARQGVSTDTQYF
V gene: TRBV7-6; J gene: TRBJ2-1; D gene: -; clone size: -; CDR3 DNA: TGTGCCAGCAGCCGCGACCCATACAGGAGCGAGCAGTTCTTC; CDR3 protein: CASSRDPYRSEQFF
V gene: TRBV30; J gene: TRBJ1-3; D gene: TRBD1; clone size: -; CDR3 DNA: TGTGCCTGGAGTCGAACAGGGGGCTCTGGAAACACCATATATTTT; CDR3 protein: CAWSRTGGSGNTIYF
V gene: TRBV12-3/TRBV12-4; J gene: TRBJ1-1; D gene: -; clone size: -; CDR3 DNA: TGTGCCAGCAGTTTATCGTATGCGGCTTTCTTT; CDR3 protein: CASSLSYAAFF
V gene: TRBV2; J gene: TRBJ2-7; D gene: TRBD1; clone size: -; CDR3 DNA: TGTGCCAGCAAGTTAACAGGGGCGCACGAGCAGTACTTC; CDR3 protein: CASKLTGAHEQYF
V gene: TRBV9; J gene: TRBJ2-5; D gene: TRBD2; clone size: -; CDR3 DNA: TGTGCCAGCAGCGGCAGCGGGGGGGGAAAGACCCAGTACTTC; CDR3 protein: CASSGSGGGKTQYF
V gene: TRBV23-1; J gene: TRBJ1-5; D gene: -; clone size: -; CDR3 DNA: TGCGCCAGCAGTTTAACAGTTCTAAATCAGCCCCAGCATTTT; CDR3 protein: CASSLTVLNQPQHF
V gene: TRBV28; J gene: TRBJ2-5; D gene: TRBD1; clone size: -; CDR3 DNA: TGTGCCAGCAGTTTACTCCAGGGGGCCCAAGAGACCCAGTACTTC; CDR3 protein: CASSLLQGAQETQYF
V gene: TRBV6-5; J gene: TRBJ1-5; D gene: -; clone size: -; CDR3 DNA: TGTGCCAGCAGTATTGGCGGGGGAAAACAGCCCCAGCATTTT; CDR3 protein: CASSIGGGKQPQHF
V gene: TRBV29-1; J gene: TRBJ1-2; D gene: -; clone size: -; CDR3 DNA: TGCAGCGTCCCCCCCGGTCGGGGTTCTGGGGGCTACACCTTC; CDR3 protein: CSVPPGRGSGGYTF
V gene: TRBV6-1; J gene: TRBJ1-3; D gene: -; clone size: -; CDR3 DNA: TGTGCCAGCAGTGATCAAGCCACTCTTGGAAACACCATATATTTT; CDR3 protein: CASSDQATLGNTIYF
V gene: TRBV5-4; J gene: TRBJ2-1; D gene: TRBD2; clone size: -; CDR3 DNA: TGTGCCAGCAGCTCCCGGACTAGCGGGGGTGAAAATGAGCAGTTCTTC; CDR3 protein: CASSSRTSGGENEQFF
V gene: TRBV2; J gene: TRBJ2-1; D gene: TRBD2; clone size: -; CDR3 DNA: TGTGCCAGCAGTGAAGCGACGGGACTAGCGGGGGGAACACACAATGAGCAGTTCTTC; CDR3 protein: CASSEATGLAGGTHNEQFF
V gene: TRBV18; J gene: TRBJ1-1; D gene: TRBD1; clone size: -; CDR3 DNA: TGTGCCAGCTCACCAGAGACAGGGTGGGTTGAAGCTTTCTTT; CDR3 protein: CASSPETGWVEAFF